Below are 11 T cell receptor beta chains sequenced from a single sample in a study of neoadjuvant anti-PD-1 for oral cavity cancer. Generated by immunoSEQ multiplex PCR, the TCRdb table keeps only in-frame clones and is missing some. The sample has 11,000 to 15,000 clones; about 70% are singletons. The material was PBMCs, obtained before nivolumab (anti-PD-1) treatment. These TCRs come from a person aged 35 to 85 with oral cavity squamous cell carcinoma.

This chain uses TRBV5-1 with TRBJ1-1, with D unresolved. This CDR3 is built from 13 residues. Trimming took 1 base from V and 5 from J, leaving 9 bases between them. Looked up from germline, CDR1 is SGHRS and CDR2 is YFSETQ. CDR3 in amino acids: CASSLSEETEAFF. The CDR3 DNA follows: TGCGCCAGCAGCTTGTCGGAGGAGACTGAAGCTTTCTTT.

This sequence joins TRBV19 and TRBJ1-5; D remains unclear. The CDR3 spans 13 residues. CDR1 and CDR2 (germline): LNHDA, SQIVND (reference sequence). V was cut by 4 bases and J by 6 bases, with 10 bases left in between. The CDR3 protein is CASSTRRAQPQHF. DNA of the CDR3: TGTGCCAGTAGTACCCGTCGGGCTCAGCCCCAGCATTTT.

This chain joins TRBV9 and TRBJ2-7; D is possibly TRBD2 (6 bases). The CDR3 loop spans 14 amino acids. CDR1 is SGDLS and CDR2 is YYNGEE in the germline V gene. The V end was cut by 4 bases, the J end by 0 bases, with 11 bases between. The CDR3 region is CASSPRGSSYEQYF. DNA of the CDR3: TGTGCCAGCAGCCCCCGGGGGAGCTCCTACGAGCAGTACTTC.

The chain's CDR3 is CASSSDRRVTTGELFF. CDR3 DNA sequence: TGTGCCAGCAGCTCCGACAGGAGGGTAACCACCGGGGAGCTGTTTTTT. The chain joins TRBV7-8 to TRBJ2-2, with D possibly being TRBD1 or TRBD2 (6 bases each). The CDR3 sequence is 16 residues long. Trimming took off 4 bases at V and 4 bases at J, with 16 bases between the two ends. Germline CDR1 reads SGHVS; CDR2 reads FQNEAQ.

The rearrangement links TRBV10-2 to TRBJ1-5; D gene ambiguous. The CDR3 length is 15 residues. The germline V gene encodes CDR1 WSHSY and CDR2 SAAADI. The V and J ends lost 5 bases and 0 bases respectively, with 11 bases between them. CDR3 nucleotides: TGCGCCAGCAGTCGGTCGCAGCTTAGCAATCAGCCCCAGCATTTT. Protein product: CASSRSQLSNQPQHF.

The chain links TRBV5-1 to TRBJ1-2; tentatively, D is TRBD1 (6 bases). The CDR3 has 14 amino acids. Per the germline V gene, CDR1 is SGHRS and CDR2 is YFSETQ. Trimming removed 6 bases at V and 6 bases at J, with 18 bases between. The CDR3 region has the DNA TGCGCCAGCACCCCGTCCGCCACAGGGAATGGCTACACCTTC. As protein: CASTPSATGNGYTF.

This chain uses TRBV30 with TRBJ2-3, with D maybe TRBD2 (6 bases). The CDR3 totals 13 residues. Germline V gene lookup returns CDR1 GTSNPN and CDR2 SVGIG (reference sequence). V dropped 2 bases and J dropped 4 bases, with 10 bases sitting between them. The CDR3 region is CAWSSPGADTQYF. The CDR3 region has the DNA TGTGCCTGGAGTTCACCGGGGGCAGATACGCAGTATTTT.

This CDR3 reads CATTIAGGHNEQYF. For the CDR3, the DNA is TGTGCCACCACAATAGCGGGGGGGCATAACGAGCAGTACTTC. The genes are TRBV6-1 and TRBJ2-7; 11 nucleotides agree with TRBD2. There are 14 residues in the CDR3. Losses at the gene ends were 10 bases for V and 5 bases for J; bases not matched to a gene: 10. CDR1 and CDR2 (germline): MNHNS, SASEGT.

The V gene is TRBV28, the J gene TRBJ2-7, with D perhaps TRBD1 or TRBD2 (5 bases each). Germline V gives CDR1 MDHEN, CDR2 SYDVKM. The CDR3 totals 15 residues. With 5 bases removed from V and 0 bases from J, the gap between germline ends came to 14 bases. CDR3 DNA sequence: TGTGCCAGCAGTGAGGGGCGGAGGAGCTCCTACGAGCAGTACTTC. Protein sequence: CASSEGRRSSYEQYF.

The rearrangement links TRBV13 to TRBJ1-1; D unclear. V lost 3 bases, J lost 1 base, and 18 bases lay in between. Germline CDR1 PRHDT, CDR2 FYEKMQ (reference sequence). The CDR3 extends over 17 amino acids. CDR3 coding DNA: TGTGCCAGCAGCTTCATGGGGTGGCCAGGCCGGAACACTGAAGCTTTCTTT. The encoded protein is CASSFMGWPGRNTEAFF.

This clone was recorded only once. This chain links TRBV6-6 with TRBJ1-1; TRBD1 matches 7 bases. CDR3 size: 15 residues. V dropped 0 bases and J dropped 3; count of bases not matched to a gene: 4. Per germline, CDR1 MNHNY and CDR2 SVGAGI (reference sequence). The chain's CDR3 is CASSYSRQGDTEAFF. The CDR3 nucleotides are TGTGCCAGCAGTTACTCCCGACAGGGAGACACTGAAGCTTTCTTT.